The 16 T cell receptor beta chains presented below share a single source sample, sequenced in a study of beta chain features in type 1 diabetes. Every isolated RNA sample was fully reverse transcribed, so sequencing captured expressed TCRB transcripts. Data came from immunoSEQ multiplex PCR; TCRdb stores just in-frame clones and leaves some out. Here the sample spans 310,000 or so clones, around 9.7% being singletons. Study-wide findings and caveats: Moderate but significant shortening of TCRB CDR3s was recorded in all four CD4+ subsets from Type 1 diabetes patients.

Their antigens remain unidentified. The sequenced sample was central memory CD4+ T cells from blood. The source is a man younger than 40 with type 1 diabetes.

The chain is built from TRBV10-3 and TRBJ2-3, with TRBD2 matching 9 bases. V gave up 8 bases and J gave up 1 base; unmatched junction bases: 4. Germline V gene data show CDR1 as ENHRY and CDR2 as SYGVKD. The CDR3 has 14 residues. DNA of the CDR3: TGTGCCATCGGCGGGGGGGCGGGCACAGATACGCAGTATTTT. Amino acids: CAIGGGAGTDTQYF.

Ten or more counts support this clone. The rearrangement joins TRBV27 to TRBJ2-7, with TRBD1 matching over 7 bases. J was trimmed by 3 bases and V by 6 bases; bases with no gene match: 26. This CDR3 is 20 amino acids long. Germline assignment: CDR1 MNHEY and CDR2 SMNVEV (reference sequence). The CDR3 loop is CASRHQPYRGRQPTYYEQYF. As DNA, the CDR3 is TGTGCCAGCAGACATCAACCCTACAGGGGCAGGCAGCCAACCTACTACGAGCAGTACTTC.

This clone was seen at least ten times. The genes are TRBV4-1 and TRBJ1-5, with D unclear. Germline V gene lookup returns CDR1 MGHRA and CDR2 YSYEKL. Trimming removed 0 bases at V and 7 bases at J, with 13 bases between. This CDR3 is built from 15 residues. The CDR3, as DNA: TGCGCCAGCAGCCAAGATCTTCCCACTGCGCAGCCCCAGCATTTT. This translates into CASSQDLPTAQPQHF.

The genes are TRBV7-2 and TRBJ2-5; D may be TRBD1 or TRBD2 (5 bases each). The V and J ends lost 7 bases and 5 bases respectively, with 14 bases between them. The CDR3 length is 13 residues. Germline lookup yields CDR1 SGHTA and CDR2 FQGNSA. The CDR3 DNA reads as TGTGCCAGCACCGCCGGCAGGGACGAGACCCAGTACTTC. This encodes CASTAGRDETQYF. The variable domain in full, with the rest retrieved from reference TRBV7-2 and TRBJ2-5, is GAGVSQSPSNKVTEKGKDVELRCDPISGHTALYWYRQSLGQGLEFLIYFQGNSAPDKSGLPSDRFSAERTGGSVSTLTIQRTQQEDSAVYLCASTAGRDETQYFGPGTRLLVL.

This sequence joins TRBV18 and TRBJ1-2; 7 nucleotides agree with TRBD1. V gave up 3 bases and J gave up 4 bases; unmatched junction bases: 5. The CDR3 has 14 amino acids. Per the germline V gene, CDR1 is KGHSH and CDR2 is LQKENI. CDR3 region: CASSPNRDSYGYTF. The CDR3 DNA follows: TGTGCCAGCTCACCGAACCGGGACAGCTATGGCTACACCTTC.

This clone was detected only a few times. This chain uses TRBV4-3 with TRBJ1-5; tentative D call: TRBD1 (5 bases). CDR3 length equals 13 residues. Germline CDR1 is LGHNA and CDR2 is YSLEER. V was pared by 0 bases and J by 7 bases, with 7 bases between. CDR3 DNA sequence: TGCGCCAGCAGCCAAGATAAGGGGCAGCCCCAGCATTTT. Translated, it gives CASSQDKGQPQHF.

This clone showed up just a few times. The J gene is TRBJ2-7, the V gene TRBV10-3; 10 nucleotides line up with TRBD1. The CDR3 spans 14 residues. CDR1 and CDR2 (germline): ENHRY, SYGVKD. Trimming at V came to 4 bases and at J to 4 bases, leaving 4 bases not matched to a gene. The CDR3 sequence is CAISGGGQGYEQYF. The DNA for the CDR3 is TGTGCCATCAGTGGAGGGGGACAGGGGTACGAGCAGTACTTC.

The chain recombines TRBV11-2 with TRBJ2-3; TRBD1 or TRBD2 may be the D gene (5 bases each). Germline V gene sequence: CDR1 SGHAT, CDR2 FQNNGV. Trimming pared 2 bases from V and 6 bases from J, leaving 12 bases between. The CDR3 totals 14 residues. This chain's CDR3 is CASSLWDGGDTQYF. In DNA form, the CDR3 reads TGTGCCAGCAGCTTATGGGACGGTGGGGATACGCAGTATTTT. Full variable domain (rest looked up from reference TRBV11-2 and TRBJ2-3): EAGVAQSPRYKIIEKRQSVAFWCNPISGHATLYWYQQILGQGPKLLIQFQNNGVVDDSQLPKDRFSAERLKGVDSTLKIQPAKLEDSAVYLCASSLWDGGDTQYFGPGTRLTVL.

V and J are TRBV25-1 and TRBJ2-3, with TRBD1 as a possible D gene (8 bases). Germline CDR1 MGHDK, CDR2 SYGVNS. V dropped 10 bases and J dropped 4 bases, with 15 bases sitting between them. The CDR3 is 13 residues long. The CDR3 spells CATSGTGPDTQYF. The CDR3 bases are TGTGCCACCAGCGGGACAGGTCCAGATACGCAGTATTTT.

The J gene is TRBJ2-1, the V gene TRBV7-2; the D call may be TRBD1 or TRBD2 (5 bases each). The germline gives CDR1 SGHTA, CDR2 FQGNSA. The CDR3 has 14 amino acids. Trimming cost V 5 bases and J 8 bases, with 16 bases left between them. The CDR3 coding sequence is TGTGCCAGCAGCCCGGGACGTTCTTCCGATGAGCAGTTCTTC. Its translation is CASSPGRSSDEQFF.

This clone was observed a few times. A much larger clone differs by one base, so this may be a read error. Within the sample, other DNA sequences also encode this same CDR3. The chain combines TRBV7-9 with TRBJ2-3, with D uncertain. V was shortened by 5 bases and J by 0 bases, with 3 bases between the two germline ends. Germline V lookup: CDR1 SEHNR, CDR2 FQNEAQ (reference sequence). The length of the CDR3 is 12 residues. CDR3 loop: CASSRSTDTQYF. As DNA, the CDR3 is TGTGCCAGCAGCCGTAGCACAGATACGCAGTATTTT.

There are a few counts of this clone. J is TRBJ2-5 and V is TRBV5-4; D not resolved. V lost 1 base to trimming and J lost 1 base, with 5 bases between them. CDR1 SGHNT and CDR2 YYREEE come from the germline V gene (reference sequence). The CDR3 consists of 13 residues. The CDR3 spells CASSLTAQETQYF. CDR3 sequence (DNA): TGTGCCAGCAGCTTGACGGCCCAAGAGACCCAGTACTTC.

The chain uses TRBV19 and TRBJ2-2, with a possible D match to TRBD2 (6 bases). This CDR3 is built from 14 residues. Deletions cut 9 bases from V and 4 bases from J, with 15 bases between. Germline CDR1 and CDR2: LNHDA and SQIVND (reference sequence). CDR3 bases: TGTGCCAGCACCTTGGGGGGTACCACCGGGGAGCTGTTTTTT. It codes for CASTLGGTTGELFF.

The chain carries TRBV28 and TRBJ1-2; D gene ambiguous. V was cut by 8 bases and J by 4 bases, with 17 bases left in between. Per germline, CDR1 MDHEN and CDR2 SYDVKM. CDR3 length equals 14 residues. DNA for the CDR3: TGTGCCAGCCGGACTTTCTCAGGAGTCTATGGCTACACCTTC. Translated, it gives CASRTFSGVYGYTF.

This clone appeared a few times. This chain's CDR3 is CASSQVWDGRNEKLFF. The CDR3 bases are TGCGCCAGCAGCCAAGTGTGGGACGGCCGGAATGAAAAACTGTTTTTT. The genes are TRBV4-3 and TRBJ1-4; weak D call: TRBD1 (5 bases). Germline V gene data show CDR1 as LGHNA and CDR2 as YSLEER. V was pared by 1 base and J by 5 bases, with 14 bases between. This CDR3 comprises 16 residues.

In its sample, this clone was seen a few times. The chain links TRBV2 to TRBJ2-1; possible D gene TRBD1, 6 bases. The germline V gene encodes CDR1 SNHLY and CDR2 FYNNEI. V lost 6 bases and J 5 bases, leaving 17 bases between the germline ends. CDR3 size: 15 residues. In nucleotides, the CDR3 is TGTGCCAGCAGGAAACAGGGCACGGGAAACAATGAGCAGTTCTTC. This gives the protein CASRKQGTGNNEQFF.